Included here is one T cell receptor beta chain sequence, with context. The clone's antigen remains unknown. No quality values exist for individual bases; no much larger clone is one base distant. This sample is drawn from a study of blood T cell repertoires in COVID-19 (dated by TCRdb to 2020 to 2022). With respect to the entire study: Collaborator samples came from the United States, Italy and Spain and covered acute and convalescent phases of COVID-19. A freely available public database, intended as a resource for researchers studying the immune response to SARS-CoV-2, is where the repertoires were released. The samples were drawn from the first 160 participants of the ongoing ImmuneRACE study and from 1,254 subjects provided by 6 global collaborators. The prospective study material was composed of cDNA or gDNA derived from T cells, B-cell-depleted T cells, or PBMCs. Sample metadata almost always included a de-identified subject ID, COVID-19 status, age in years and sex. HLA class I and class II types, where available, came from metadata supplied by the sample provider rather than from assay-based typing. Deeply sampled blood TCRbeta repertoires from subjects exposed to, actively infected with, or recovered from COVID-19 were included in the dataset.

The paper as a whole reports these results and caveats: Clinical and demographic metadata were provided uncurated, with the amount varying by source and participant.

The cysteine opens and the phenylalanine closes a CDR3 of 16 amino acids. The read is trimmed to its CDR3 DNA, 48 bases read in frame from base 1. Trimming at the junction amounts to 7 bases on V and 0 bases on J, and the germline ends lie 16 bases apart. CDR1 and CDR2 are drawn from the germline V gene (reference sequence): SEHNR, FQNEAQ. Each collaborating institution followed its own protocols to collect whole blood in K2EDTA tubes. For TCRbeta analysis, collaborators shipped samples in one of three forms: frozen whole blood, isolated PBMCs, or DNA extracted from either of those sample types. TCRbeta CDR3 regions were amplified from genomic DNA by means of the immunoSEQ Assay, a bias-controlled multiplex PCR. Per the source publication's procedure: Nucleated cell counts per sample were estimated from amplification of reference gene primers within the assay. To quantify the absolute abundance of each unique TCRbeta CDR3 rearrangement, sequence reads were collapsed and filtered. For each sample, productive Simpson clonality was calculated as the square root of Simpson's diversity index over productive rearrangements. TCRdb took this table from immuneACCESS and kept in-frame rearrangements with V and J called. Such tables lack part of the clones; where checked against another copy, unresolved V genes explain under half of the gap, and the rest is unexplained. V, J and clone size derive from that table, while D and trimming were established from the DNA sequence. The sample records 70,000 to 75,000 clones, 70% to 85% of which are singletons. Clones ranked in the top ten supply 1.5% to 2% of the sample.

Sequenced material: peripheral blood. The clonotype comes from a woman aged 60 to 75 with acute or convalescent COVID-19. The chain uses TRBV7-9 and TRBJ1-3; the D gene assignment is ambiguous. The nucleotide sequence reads TGTGCCAGCAAAGACCTGACAAGCCGCTCTGGAAACACCATATATTTT. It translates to CASKDLTSRSGNTIYF.